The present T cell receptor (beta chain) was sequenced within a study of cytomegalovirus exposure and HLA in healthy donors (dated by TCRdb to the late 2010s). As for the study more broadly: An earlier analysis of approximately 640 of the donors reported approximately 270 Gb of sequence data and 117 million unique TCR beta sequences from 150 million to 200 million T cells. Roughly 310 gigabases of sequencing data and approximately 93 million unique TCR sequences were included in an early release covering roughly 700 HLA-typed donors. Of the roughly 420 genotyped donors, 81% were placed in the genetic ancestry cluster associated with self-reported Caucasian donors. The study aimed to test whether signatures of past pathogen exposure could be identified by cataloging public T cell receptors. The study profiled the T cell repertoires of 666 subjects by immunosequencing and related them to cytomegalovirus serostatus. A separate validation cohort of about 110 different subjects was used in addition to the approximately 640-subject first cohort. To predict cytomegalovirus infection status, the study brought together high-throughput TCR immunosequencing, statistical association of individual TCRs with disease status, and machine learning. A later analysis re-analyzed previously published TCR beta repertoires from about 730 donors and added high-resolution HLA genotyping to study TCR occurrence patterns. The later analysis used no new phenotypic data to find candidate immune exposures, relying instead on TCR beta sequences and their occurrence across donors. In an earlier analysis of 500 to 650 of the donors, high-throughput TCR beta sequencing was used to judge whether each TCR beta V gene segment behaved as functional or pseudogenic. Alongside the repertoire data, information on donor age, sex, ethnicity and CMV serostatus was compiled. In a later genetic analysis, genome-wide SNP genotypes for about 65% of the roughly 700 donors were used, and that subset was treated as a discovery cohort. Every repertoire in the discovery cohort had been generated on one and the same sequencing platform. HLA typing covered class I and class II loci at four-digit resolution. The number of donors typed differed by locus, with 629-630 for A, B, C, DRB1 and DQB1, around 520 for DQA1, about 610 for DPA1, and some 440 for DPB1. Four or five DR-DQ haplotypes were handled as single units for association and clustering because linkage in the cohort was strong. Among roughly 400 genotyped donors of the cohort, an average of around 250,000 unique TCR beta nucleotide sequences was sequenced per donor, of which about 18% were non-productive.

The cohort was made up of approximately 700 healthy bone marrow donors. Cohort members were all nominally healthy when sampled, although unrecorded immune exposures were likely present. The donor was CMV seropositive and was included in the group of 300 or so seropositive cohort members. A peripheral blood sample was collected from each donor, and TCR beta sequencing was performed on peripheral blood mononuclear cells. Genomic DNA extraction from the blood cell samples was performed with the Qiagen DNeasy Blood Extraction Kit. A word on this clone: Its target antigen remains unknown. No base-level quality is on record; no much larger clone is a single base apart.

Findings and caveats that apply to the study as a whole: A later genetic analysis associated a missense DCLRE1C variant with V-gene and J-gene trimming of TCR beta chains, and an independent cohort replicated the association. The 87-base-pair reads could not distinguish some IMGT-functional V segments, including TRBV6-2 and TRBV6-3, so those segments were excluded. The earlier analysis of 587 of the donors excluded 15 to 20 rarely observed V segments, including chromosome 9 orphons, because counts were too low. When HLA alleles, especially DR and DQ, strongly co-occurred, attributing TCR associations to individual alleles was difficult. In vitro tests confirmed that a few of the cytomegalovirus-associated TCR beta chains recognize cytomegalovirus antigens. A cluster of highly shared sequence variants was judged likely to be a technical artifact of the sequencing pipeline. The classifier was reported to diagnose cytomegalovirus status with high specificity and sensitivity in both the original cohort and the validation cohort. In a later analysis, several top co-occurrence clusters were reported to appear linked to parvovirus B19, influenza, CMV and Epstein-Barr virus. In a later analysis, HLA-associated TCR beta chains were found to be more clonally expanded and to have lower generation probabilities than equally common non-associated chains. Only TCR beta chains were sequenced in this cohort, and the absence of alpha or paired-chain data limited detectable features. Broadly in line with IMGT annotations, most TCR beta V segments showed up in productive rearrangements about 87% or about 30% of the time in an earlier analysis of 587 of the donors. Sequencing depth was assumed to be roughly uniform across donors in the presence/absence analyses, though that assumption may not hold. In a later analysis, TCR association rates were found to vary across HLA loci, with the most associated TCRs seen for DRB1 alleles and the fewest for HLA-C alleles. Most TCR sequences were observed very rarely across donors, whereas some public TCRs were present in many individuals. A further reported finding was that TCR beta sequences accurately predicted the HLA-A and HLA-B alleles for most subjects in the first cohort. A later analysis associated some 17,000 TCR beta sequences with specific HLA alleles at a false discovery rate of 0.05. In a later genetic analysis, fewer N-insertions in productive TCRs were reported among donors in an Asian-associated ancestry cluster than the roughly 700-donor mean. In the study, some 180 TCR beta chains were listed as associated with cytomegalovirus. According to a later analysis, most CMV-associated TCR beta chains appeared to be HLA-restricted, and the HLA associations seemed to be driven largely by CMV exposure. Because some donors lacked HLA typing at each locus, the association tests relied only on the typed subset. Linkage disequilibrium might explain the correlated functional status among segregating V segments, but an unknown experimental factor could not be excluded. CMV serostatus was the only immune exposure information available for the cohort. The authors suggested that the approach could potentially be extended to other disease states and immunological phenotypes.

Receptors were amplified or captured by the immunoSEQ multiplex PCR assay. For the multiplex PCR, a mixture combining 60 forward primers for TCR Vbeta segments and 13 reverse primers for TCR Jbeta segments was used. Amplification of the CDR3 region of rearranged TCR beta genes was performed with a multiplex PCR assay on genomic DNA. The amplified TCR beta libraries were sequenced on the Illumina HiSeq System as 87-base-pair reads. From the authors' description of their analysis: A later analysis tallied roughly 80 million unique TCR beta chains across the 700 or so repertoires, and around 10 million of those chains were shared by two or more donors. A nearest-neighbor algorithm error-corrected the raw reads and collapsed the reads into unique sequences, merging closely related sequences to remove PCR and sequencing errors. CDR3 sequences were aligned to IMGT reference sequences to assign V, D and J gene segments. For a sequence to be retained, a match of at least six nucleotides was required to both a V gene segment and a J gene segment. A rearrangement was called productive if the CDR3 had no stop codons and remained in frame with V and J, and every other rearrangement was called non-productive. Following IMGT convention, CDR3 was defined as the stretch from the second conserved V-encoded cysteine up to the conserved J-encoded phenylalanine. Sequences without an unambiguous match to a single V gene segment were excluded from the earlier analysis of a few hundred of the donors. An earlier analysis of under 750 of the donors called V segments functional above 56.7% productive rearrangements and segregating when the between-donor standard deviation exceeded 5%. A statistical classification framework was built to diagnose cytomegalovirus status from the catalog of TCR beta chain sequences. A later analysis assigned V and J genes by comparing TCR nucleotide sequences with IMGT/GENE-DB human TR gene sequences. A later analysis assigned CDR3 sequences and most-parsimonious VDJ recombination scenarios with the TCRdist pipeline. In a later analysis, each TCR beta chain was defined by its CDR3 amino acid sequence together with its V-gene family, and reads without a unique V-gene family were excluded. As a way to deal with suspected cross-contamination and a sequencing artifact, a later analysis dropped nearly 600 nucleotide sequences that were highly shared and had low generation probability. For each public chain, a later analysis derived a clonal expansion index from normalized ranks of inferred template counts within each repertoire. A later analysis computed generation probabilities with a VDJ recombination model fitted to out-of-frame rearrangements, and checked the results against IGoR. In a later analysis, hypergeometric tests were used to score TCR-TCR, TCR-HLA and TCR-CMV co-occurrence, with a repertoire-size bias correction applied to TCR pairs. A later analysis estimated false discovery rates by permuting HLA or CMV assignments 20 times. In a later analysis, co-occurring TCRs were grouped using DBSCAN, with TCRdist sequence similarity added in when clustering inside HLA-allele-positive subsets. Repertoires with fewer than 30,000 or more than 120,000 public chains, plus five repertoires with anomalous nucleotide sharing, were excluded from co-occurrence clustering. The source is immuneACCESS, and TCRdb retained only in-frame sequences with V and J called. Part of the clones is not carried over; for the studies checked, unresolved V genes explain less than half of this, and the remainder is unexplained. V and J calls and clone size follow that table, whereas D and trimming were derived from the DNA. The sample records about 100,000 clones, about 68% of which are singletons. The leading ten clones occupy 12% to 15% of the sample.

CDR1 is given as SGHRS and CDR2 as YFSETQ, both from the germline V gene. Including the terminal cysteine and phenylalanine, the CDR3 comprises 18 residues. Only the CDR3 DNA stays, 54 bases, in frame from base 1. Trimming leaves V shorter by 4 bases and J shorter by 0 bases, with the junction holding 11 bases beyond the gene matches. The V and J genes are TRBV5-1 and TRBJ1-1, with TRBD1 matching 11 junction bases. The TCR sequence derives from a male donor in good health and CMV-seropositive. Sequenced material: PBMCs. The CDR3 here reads CASSGRTGGERLNTEAFF. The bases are TGCGCCAGCAGCGGGAGGACAGGGGGCGAGAGGCTGAACACTGAAGCTTTCTTT. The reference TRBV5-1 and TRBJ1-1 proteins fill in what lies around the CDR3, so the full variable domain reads KAGVTQTPRYLIKTRGQQVTLSCSPISGHRSVSWYQQTPGQGLQFLFEYFSETQRNKGNFPGRFSGRQFSNSRSEMNVSTLELGDSALYLCASSGRTGGERLNTEAFFGQGTRLTVV.